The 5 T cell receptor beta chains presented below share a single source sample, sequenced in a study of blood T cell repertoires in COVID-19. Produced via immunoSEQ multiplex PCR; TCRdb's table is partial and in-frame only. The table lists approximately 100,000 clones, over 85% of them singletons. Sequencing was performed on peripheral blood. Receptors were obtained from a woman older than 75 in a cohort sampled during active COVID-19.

CDR3 in amino acids: CASSFLDRRNTGELFF. The CDR3 coding sequence is TGTGCCAGCAGTTTCCTCGACAGGAGGAACACCGGGGAGCTGTTTTTT. The chain uses TRBV27 and TRBJ2-2; the D gene is possibly TRBD1 (6 bases). Germline V gene data show CDR1 as MNHEY and CDR2 as SMNVEV (reference sequence). V was cut by 3 bases and J by 1 base, with 12 bases left in between. The CDR3 consists of 16 residues.

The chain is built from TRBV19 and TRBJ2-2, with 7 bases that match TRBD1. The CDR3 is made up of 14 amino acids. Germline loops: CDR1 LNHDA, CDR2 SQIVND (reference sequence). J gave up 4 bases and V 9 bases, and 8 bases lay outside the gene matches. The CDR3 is CASRQGVSTGELFF. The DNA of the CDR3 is TGTGCCAGCCGACAGGGTGTAAGCACCGGGGAGCTGTTTTTT.

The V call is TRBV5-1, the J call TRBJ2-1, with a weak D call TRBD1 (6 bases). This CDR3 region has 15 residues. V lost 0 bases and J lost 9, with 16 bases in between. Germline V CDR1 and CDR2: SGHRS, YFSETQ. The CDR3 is CASSLVTGSVGEQFF. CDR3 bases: TGCGCCAGCAGCTTGGTTACAGGGTCGGTTGGTGAGCAGTTCTTC.

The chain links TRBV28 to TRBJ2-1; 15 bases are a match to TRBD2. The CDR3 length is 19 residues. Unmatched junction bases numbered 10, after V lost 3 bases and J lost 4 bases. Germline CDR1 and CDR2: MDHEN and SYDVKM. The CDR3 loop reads CASSFFEGTSGRIYNEQFF. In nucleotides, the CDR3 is TGTGCCAGCAGTTTCTTTGAGGGGACTAGCGGGAGGATATACAATGAGCAGTTCTTC.

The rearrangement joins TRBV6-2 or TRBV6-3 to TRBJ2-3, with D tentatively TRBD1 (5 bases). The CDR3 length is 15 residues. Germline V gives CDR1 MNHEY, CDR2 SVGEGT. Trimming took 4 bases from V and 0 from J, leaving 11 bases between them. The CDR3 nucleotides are TGTGCCAGCAGTTTCGACAGTTCTAGCACAGATACGCAGTATTTT. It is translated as CASSFDSSSTDTQYF.